This TCR beta chain was identified during a study of blood T cell repertoires in COVID-19 (dated by TCRdb to 2018 to 2021). About the study as a whole: Collaborator samples came from the United States, Italy and Spain and covered acute and convalescent phases of COVID-19. The dataset comprised deeply sampled blood TCRbeta repertoires from subjects exposed to, actively infected with, or recovered from COVID-19. A de-identified subject ID, COVID-19 status, age in years and sex were almost always included in the sample metadata. A freely available public database, intended as a resource for researchers studying the immune response to SARS-CoV-2, is where the repertoires were released. The samples were drawn from two sources: the first 160 participants of the ongoing ImmuneRACE study, and 1,000 to 1,500 subjects contributed by 6 global collaborators. The prospective study material was composed of cDNA or gDNA derived from T cells, B-cell-depleted T cells, or PBMCs. Where HLA class I and class II types were available, the types were taken from metadata supplied by the sample provider, not from assay-based typing. Results and caveats for the whole study, not just this receptor: The amount of clinical and demographic metadata varied by source and participant and was provided uncurated.

In Seattle, one collaborating source enrolled patients while the infection was active and tracked those patients longitudinally over the course of disease. Collaborating institutions collected whole blood in K2EDTA tubes following their own protocols. For TCRbeta analysis, collaborator samples were shipped as frozen whole blood, as isolated PBMCs, or as DNA extracted from either sample type. CDR1 and CDR2 are read off the germline V gene as MNHEY and SVGAGI. V is pared back by 8 bases and J by 3 bases, with 11 bases lying between the germline termini. The CDR3 holds 13 amino acids from the cysteine to the phenylalanine. CDR3 DNA only is kept here, 39 bases in frame from base 1. This clone was detected once. No cognate antigen has been identified for it. Per-base qualities were not stored, and no clone one base away is much larger. The immunoSEQ Assay, a bias-controlled multiplex PCR, was used to amplify TCRbeta CDR3 regions from genomic DNA. For the original study's pipeline: The number of nucleated cells in each sample was estimated from the amplification of reference gene primers within the assay. To quantify the absolute abundance of each unique TCRbeta CDR3 rearrangement, sequence reads were collapsed and filtered. For each sample, productive Simpson clonality was calculated as the square root of Simpson's diversity index across productive rearrangements. Not all clones reach the TCRdb copy of this immuneACCESS table, which keeps in-frame sequences only. Checked studies attribute under half of the gap to unresolved V genes and leave the rest unexplained. V and J calls plus clone size are reproduced from that table; the DNA served to infer D and trimming. The sample contains 68,000 or so clones, around 90% of them found a single time. The ten largest make up roughly 3.1% of the sample.

The sample comprised peripheral blood. The TCR originated in a woman in her fifties or sixties with COVID-19, enrolled during active disease. The sequence links TRBV6-5 to TRBJ2-1; TRBD2 is a weak D gene call, 5 bases matching. The base sequence is TGTGCCAGCGGACTGAGGTTCTACAATGAGCAGTTCTTC. This is translated as CASGLRFYNEQFF.